These 9 T cell receptor beta chains were sequenced from one sample in a study of blood T cell repertoires in COVID-19. Profiling relied on immunoSEQ multiplex PCR, and the TCRdb table lists in-frame clones only, not all of them. The sample lists about 150,000 clones, about 85% occurring once. What was sequenced was peripheral blood. The origin of the receptors is a man aged 55 to 70 with COVID-19, enrolled during active disease.

The chain has TRBV7-9 and TRBJ1-2; 12 bases match TRBD1. Trimming removed 4 bases from V and 5 bases from J; junction bases left unmatched: 11. CDR1 is SEHNR, CDR2 FQNEAQ, per germline (reference sequence). The CDR3 length is 17 residues. CDR3 DNA sequence: TGTGCCAGCAGCTCCCCCGGGACAGGGGGCGCGGATTATGGCTACACCTTC. It translates to CASSSPGTGGADYGYTF.

The chain uses TRBV6-2 or TRBV6-3 and TRBJ2-5; D is ambiguous. Between the trimmed V and J ends, which lost 2 bases and 4 bases, there was a span of 2 bases. This CDR3 has 11 residues. Germline CDR1 and CDR2: MNHEY and SVGEGT. CDR3 nucleotides: TGTGCCAGCAGTTACCTAGAGACCCAGTACTTC. Protein sequence: CASSYLETQYF.

This chain connects TRBV6-4 to TRBJ2-1; D might be TRBD2 (5 bases). CDR1 is MRHNA, CDR2 SNTAGT, per germline. V was trimmed by 4 bases and J by 9 bases, leaving 13 bases between them. The CDR3 totals 13 residues. CDR3 in DNA: TGTGCCAGCAGTGGGGTAGCGTTGGGTGAGCAGTTCTTC. Its protein is CASSGVALGEQFF.

The chain employs TRBV3-1 (or the pseudogene TRBV3-2) and TRBJ2-4; TRBD2 aligns across 8 bases. This CDR3 is built from 15 residues. CDR1 is LGHDT and CDR2 is YNNKEL in the germline V gene (reference sequence). V dropped 5 bases and J dropped 6; count of bases not matched to a gene: 9. CDR3 in DNA: TGTGCCAGCAGCTCTAGCGGGCTGACGGTAAACATTCAGTACTTC. It is translated as CASSSSGLTVNIQYF.

The chain uses TRBV19 and TRBJ1-2, with 7 bases fitting TRBD1. The CDR3 runs 15 residues. Germline lookup yields CDR1 LNHDA and CDR2 SQIVND (reference sequence). The V gene end was trimmed by 5 bases and the J gene end by 0 bases; junction bases not matched to a gene: 6. The chain's CDR3 is CASSQAGTANYGYTF. CDR3 sequence (DNA): TGTGCCAGTAGTCAAGCCGGGACAGCTAACTATGGCTACACCTTC.

This clone has only a few counts. This chain connects TRBV30 to TRBJ1-3, with a tentative D call TRBD1 (5 bases). Per the germline V gene, CDR1 is GTSNPN and CDR2 is SVGIG (reference sequence). This CDR3 has 15 residues. Trimming took off 0 bases at V and 3 bases at J, with 12 bases between the two ends. The CDR3 loop reads CAWSVWGQGGNTIYF. CDR3 DNA sequence: TGTGCCTGGAGTGTATGGGGCCAGGGTGGAAACACCATATATTTT.

V and J are TRBV28 and TRBJ2-3; 10 nucleotides match TRBD1. From germline, CDR1 is MDHEN and CDR2 SYDVKM. The CDR3 spans 14 residues. V was clipped by 6 bases and J by 4 bases; unmatched bases: 4. The CDR3 DNA sequence: TGTGCCAGCAGGGGAGGACAGGGGGCAGATACGCAGTATTTT. Encoded protein: CASRGGQGADTQYF.

This sequence joins TRBV7-9 and TRBJ1-2; D might be TRBD1 (5 bases). Germline assignment: CDR1 SEHNR and CDR2 FQNEAQ (reference sequence). The germline V and J ends were trimmed by 5 bases and 8 bases, with 15 bases remaining between them. The CDR3 extends over 13 amino acids. CDR3: CASSSSRVRGYTF. The CDR3 nucleotides read TGTGCCAGCAGCAGCTCCAGGGTTAGGGGCTACACCTTC.

The rearrangement uses TRBV4-3 and TRBJ2-1; maybe TRBD2 (6 bases). This CDR3 is 13 amino acids long. V was pared by 0 bases and J by 12 bases, with 12 bases between. CDR1 and CDR2 (germline): LGHNA, YSLEER. CDR3 DNA sequence: TGCGCCAGCAGCCAAGATCTGGGACTGGCGCAGTTCTTC. Protein: CASSQDLGLAQFF.